Listed below are T cell receptor beta chains from one sample, sequenced in a study of a mutant IDH1 vaccine in newly diagnosed glioma. Their antigen targets remain unknown. Libraries were prepared by immunoSEQ multiplex PCR; TCRdb keeps only in-frame clonotypes and omits some of them. The data show tens of thousands of clones, approximately 80% seen once. This specimen consisted of PBMCs, obtained from a glioma patient whose treatment included an IDH1 peptide vaccine. Receptor source: a man in his forties with glioma. CDR3s include the opening cysteine and the closing phenylalanine or tryptophan. The order of the fields is J gene, V gene, D gene, CDR3 protein, CDR3 DNA. The D gene is left open where the match is weak.

j_call: TRBJ2-7
v_call: TRBV9
d_call: TRBD1
cdr3_aa: CASSVGGQGILYEQYF
cdr3_nt: TGTGCCAGCAGCGTAGGAGGACAGGGAATATTATACGAGCAGTACTTC

j_call: TRBJ1-1
v_call: TRBV7-9
d_call: NA
cdr3_aa: CASSNSHGATEAFF
cdr3_nt: TGTGCCAGCAGTAATTCCCACGGGGCAACTGAAGCTTTCTTT

j_call: TRBJ1-1
v_call: TRBV18
d_call: NA
cdr3_aa: CASSPGQNTEAFF
cdr3_nt: TGTGCCAGCTCACCGGGACAGAACACTGAAGCTTTCTTT

j_call: TRBJ1-5
v_call: TRBV6-5
d_call: NA
cdr3_aa: CASGVGGLNQPQHF
cdr3_nt: TGTGCCAGCGGGGTAGGGGGATTAAATCAGCCCCAGCATTTT

j_call: TRBJ2-1
v_call: TRBV7-9
d_call: NA
cdr3_aa: CASSPPGGSSYNEQFF
cdr3_nt: TGTGCCAGCAGCCCGCCCGGCGGCAGCTCCTACAATGAGCAGTTCTTC

j_call: TRBJ1-2
v_call: TRBV19
d_call: NA
cdr3_aa: CASTKTAAGGYTF
cdr3_nt: TGTGCCAGTACCAAGACAGCCGCCGGAGGCTACACCTTC

j_call: TRBJ2-5
v_call: TRBV7-8
d_call: NA
cdr3_aa: CASSGSEETQYF
cdr3_nt: TGTGCCAGCAGCGGGTCCGAAGAGACCCAGTACTTC

j_call: TRBJ2-7
v_call: TRBV14
d_call: NA
cdr3_aa: CASSQGLYSYEQYF
cdr3_nt: TGTGCCAGCAGCCAAGGGCTCTACTCCTACGAGCAGTACTTC

j_call: TRBJ1-1
v_call: TRBV28
d_call: NA
cdr3_aa: CASSPGALNTEAFF
cdr3_nt: TGTGCCAGCAGTCCCGGGGCCTTGAACACTGAAGCTTTCTTT

j_call: TRBJ1-2
v_call: TRBV5-4
d_call: NA
cdr3_aa: CASRQGVGNYGYTF
cdr3_nt: TGTGCCAGCAGACAGGGAGTTGGGAACTATGGCTACACCTTC

j_call: TRBJ2-7
v_call: TRBV29-1
d_call: TRBD2
cdr3_aa: CSVQRGSSYEQYF
cdr3_nt: TGCAGCGTTCAGCGGGGCAGCTCCTACGAGCAGTACTTC

j_call: TRBJ2-1
v_call: TRBV5-4
d_call: NA
cdr3_aa: CASSLGSGGYNEQFF
cdr3_nt: TGTGCCAGCAGCTTGGGTAGCGGAGGCTACAATGAGCAGTTCTTC

j_call: TRBJ2-2
v_call: TRBV10-3
d_call: NA
cdr3_aa: CAISAGFNTGELFF
cdr3_nt: TGTGCCATCAGTGCAGGGTTCAACACCGGGGAGCTGTTTTTT

j_call: TRBJ2-7
v_call: TRBV4-2
d_call: NA
cdr3_aa: CASSQGRGAYYEQYF
cdr3_nt: TGTGCCAGCAGCCAAGGCCGCGGGGCCTACTACGAGCAGTACTTC

j_call: TRBJ1-4
v_call: TRBV18
d_call: NA
cdr3_aa: CASSPEAGTNEKLFF
cdr3_nt: TGTGCCAGCTCACCGGAGGCAGGGACTAATGAAAAACTGTTTTTT